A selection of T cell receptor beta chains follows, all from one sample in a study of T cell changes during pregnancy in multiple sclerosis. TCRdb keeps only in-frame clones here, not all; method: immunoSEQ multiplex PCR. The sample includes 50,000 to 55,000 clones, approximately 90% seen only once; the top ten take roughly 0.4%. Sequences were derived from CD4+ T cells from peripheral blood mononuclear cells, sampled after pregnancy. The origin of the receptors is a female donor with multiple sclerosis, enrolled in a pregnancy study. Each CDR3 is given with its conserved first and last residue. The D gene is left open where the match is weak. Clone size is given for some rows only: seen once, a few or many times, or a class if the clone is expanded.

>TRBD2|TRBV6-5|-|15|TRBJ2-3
CASSSPSAGENTQYF
TGTGCCAGCAGTTCCCCTAGCGCGGGGGAGAATACGCAGTATTTT
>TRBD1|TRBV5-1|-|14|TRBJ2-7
CASSSGTGGGEQYF
TGCGCCAGCAGCTCCGGGACAGGGGGCGGCGAGCAGTACTTC
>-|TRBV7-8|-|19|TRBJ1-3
CASSQGRYQDPSSGNTIYF
TGTGCCAGCAGCCAGGGGCGATATCAGGACCCGAGCTCTGGAAACACCATATATTTT
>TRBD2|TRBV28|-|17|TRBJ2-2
CASETIGLAGTTGELFF
TGTGCCAGCGAAACTATAGGACTAGCGGGAACCACCGGGGAGCTGTTTTTT
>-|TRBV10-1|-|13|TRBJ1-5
CASSQGTAQPQHF
TGCGCCAGCAGCCAAGGGACTGCCCAGCCCCAGCATTTT
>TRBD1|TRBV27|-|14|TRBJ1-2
CASSFSGQGGGYTF
TGTGCCAGCAGTTTTTCGGGACAGGGAGGCGGCTACACCTTC
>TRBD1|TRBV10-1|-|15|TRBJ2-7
CASSESGYRGYEQYF
TGCGCCAGCAGTGAGTCGGGATACAGGGGCTACGAGCAGTACTTC
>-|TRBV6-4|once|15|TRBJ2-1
CASSPNAGDYNEQFF
TGTGCCAGCAGTCCAAATGCCGGGGACTACAATGAGCAGTTCTTC
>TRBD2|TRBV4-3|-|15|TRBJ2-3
CASSQGLAGGDTQYF
TGCGCCAGCAGCCAAGGTCTAGCGGGAGGCGATACGCAGTATTTT
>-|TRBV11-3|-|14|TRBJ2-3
CASSHDSSPNTQYF
TGTGCCAGCAGCCATGACTCCTCGCCAAATACGCAGTATTTT
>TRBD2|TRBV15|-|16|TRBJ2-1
CATSREGGRAFDEQFF
TGTGCCACCAGCAGAGAGGGCGGGAGGGCCTTCGATGAGCAGTTCTTC
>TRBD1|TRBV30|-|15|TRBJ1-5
CAWSVQGASNQPQHF
TGTGCCTGGAGTGTCCAGGGGGCCAGCAATCAGCCCCAGCATTTT
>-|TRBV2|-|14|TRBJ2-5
CASSVSGLQETQYF
TGTGCCAGCAGTGTGAGCGGGCTACAAGAGACCCAGTACTTC
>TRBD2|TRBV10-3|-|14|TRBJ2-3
CASGTSGSTDTQYF
TGTGCCAGTGGGACTAGCGGGAGCACAGATACGCAGTATTTT
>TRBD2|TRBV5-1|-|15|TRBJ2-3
CASSLRLAGADTQYF
TGCGCCAGCAGCTTGCGGCTAGCGGGAGCAGATACGCAGTATTTT
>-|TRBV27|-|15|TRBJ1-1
CASRYRTATNTEAFF
TGTGCCAGCAGATACCGGACAGCGACTAACACTGAAGCTTTCTTT
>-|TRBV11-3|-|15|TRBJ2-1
CASSSRGAGANEQFF
TGTGCCAGCAGCTCCCGGGGGGCGGGAGCCAATGAGCAGTTCTTC
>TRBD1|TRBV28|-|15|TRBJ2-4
CASSFRDRVINIQYF
TGTGCCAGCAGTTTTCGGGACAGGGTCATAAACATTCAGTACTTC
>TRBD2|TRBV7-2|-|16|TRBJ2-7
CASSQNPSGVLYEQYF
TGTGCCAGCAGCCAGAACCCTAGCGGGGTGCTCTACGAGCAGTACTTC
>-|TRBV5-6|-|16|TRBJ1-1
CASSLDGVGLNTEAFF
TGTGCCAGCAGCTTGGACGGGGTCGGGCTGAACACTGAAGCTTTCTTT
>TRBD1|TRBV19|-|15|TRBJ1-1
CASSLRQGRNTEAFF
TGTGCCAGTAGTCTCCGACAGGGCAGGAACACTGAAGCTTTCTTT
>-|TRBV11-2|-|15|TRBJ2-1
CASSLYQGKINEQFF
TGTGCCAGCAGCTTATATCAGGGGAAGATCAATGAGCAGTTCTTC
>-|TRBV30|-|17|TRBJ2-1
CAWSVLAVWSFYNEQFF
TGTGCCTGGAGTGTGTTAGCGGTTTGGAGTTTCTACAATGAGCAGTTCTTC
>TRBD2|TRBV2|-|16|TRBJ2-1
CASSEANSGLANEQFF
TGTGCCAGCAGTGAAGCTAACTCGGGACTAGCCAATGAGCAGTTCTTC
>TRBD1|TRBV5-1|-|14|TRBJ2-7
CASSAGQARHEQYF
TGCGCCAGCAGCGCCGGACAGGCACGTCACGAGCAGTACTTC
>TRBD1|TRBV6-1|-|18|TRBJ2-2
CASSARARDRVFTGELFF
TGTGCCAGCAGTGCCCGGGCGAGGGACAGGGTCTTCACCGGGGAGCTGTTTTTT
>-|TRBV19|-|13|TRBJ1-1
CASSIGENTEAFF
TGTGCCAGTAGTATCGGGGAAAACACTGAAGCTTTCTTT
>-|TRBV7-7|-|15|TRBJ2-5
CASSAGQGAQETQYF
TGTGCCAGCAGCGCTGGTCAAGGGGCCCAAGAGACCCAGTACTTC
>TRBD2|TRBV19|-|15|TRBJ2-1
CASSRGLAGYNEQFF
TGTGCCAGTAGTAGGGGACTAGCGGGCTACAATGAGCAGTTCTTC
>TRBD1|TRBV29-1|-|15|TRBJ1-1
CSVKPLTGAWTEAFF
TGCAGCGTTAAACCCTTGACAGGGGCCTGGACTGAAGCTTTCTTT
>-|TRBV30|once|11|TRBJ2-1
CAWMDRSEQFF
TGTGCCTGGATGGATAGGAGTGAGCAGTTCTTC
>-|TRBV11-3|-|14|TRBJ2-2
CASTADRNTGELFF
TGTGCCAGCACCGCGGACAGGAACACCGGGGAGCTGTTTTTT
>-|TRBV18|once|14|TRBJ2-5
CASSPPGQRETQYF
TGTGCCAGCTCACCACCCGGACAGAGAGAGACCCAGTACTTC
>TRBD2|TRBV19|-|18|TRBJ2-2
CASRSPLGEGLSSGELFF
TGTGCCAGCCGTTCCCCCCTGGGGGAGGGCCTATCGAGCGGGGAGCTGTTTTTT
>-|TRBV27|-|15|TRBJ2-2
CASSSPSGPAGELFF
TGTGCCAGCAGTTCGCCCTCCGGTCCCGCCGGGGAGCTGTTTTTT
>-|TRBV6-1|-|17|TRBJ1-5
CASSEETAPISNQPQHF
TGTGCCAGCAGTGAAGAGACAGCGCCAATTAGCAATCAGCCCCAGCATTTT
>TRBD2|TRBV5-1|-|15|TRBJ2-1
CASSLGAGGVNEQFF
TGCGCCAGCAGCTTGGGGGCCGGGGGGGTAAATGAGCAGTTCTTC
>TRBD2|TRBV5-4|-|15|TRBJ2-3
CASSLDSGRTDTQYF
TGTGCCAGCAGCTTGGATAGCGGGAGAACAGATACGCAGTATTTT
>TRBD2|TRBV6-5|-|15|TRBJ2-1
CASSSGTSGLNEQFF
TGTGCCAGCAGTTCCGGGACTAGCGGTCTCAATGAGCAGTTCTTC
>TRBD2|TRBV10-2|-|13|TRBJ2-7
CASSAGTSYEQYF
TGCGCCAGCAGTGCGGGGACTAGCTACGAGCAGTACTTC
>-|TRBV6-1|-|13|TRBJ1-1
CASSEAGGLGAFF
TGTGCCAGCAGTGAAGCGGGCGGGCTGGGGGCTTTCTTT
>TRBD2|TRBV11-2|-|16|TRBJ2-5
CASRQPGRATVETQYF
TGTGCCAGCAGGCAACCAGGGAGGGCCACGGTAGAGACCCAGTACTTC
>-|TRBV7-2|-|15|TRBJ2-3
CASSLDYLSTDTQYF
TGTGCCAGCAGTCTAGACTACCTGAGCACAGATACGCAGTATTTT
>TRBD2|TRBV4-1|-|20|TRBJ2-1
CASSQDPRSSGRPGHNEQFF
TGCGCCAGCAGCCAAGACCCACGGTCCAGCGGGAGGCCCGGACACAATGAGCAGTTCTTC
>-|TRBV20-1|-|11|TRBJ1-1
CSAGLDTEAFF
TGCAGTGCGGGGCTTGACACTGAAGCTTTCTTT
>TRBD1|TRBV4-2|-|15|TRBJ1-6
CASSRDRTGNSPLHF
TGTGCCAGCAGCCGGGACAGGACAGGGAATTCACCCCTCCACTTT
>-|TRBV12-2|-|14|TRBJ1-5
CASRLSPPNQPQHF
TGTGCAAGTCGCCTTTCCCCCCCCAATCAGCCCCAGCATTTT
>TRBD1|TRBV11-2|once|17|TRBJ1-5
CASSERQGQLGNQPQHF
TGTGCCAGCAGCGAACGACAGGGACAATTGGGCAATCAGCCCCAGCATTTT